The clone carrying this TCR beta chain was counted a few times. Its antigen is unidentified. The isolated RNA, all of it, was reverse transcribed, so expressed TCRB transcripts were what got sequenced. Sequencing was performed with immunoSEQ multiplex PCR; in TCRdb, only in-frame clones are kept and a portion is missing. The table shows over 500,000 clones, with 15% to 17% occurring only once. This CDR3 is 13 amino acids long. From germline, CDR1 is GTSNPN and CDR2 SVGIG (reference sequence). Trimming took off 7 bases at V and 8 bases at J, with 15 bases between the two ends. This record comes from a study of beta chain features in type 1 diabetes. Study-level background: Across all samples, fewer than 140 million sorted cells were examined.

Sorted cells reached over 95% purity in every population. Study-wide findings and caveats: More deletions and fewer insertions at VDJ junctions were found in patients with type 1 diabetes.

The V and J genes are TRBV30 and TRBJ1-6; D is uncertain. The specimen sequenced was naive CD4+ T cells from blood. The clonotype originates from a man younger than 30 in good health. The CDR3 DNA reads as TGTGCCTTCTATCACCATGTGGATTCACCCCTCCACTTT. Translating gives CAFYHHVDSPLHF.